These T cell receptor beta chains were read from a single sample in a study of blood T cell repertoires in COVID-19. The method was immunoSEQ multiplex PCR; TCRdb's version includes in-frame clones alone and lacks a portion of them. The sample has around 270,000 clones, about 89% seen once. The sequenced material came from peripheral blood. The receptors derive from a man aged 35 to 55 with acute or convalescent COVID-19. Both conserved end residues are part of each CDR3. Each record gives: J gene, D gene, clone size, V gene, CDR3 length, CDR3 protein, CDR3 DNA. A D gene is named only where the DNA matches it firmly. Not every row has a clone size; where given, it reads once, few, many or a size class.

j_gene: TRBJ1-2; d_gene: -; abundance: -; v_gene: TRBV27; len: 15; CDR3aa: CASSLSGRVVGGYTF; CDR3nt: TGTGCCAGCAGTTTATCAGGCAGGGTAGTCGGCGGCTACACCTTC
j_gene: TRBJ1-6; d_gene: TRBD1; abundance: -; v_gene: TRBV19; len: 16; CDR3aa: CASSITGQGYNSPLHF; CDR3nt: TGTGCCAGTAGTATAACGGGACAGGGCTATAATTCACCCCTCCACTTT
j_gene: TRBJ2-7; d_gene: TRBD1; abundance: -; v_gene: TRBV5-1; len: 16; CDR3aa: CASSLGLTGKSYEQYF; CDR3nt: TGCGCCAGCAGCTTGGGGTTGACAGGGAAGTCCTACGAGCAGTACTTC
j_gene: TRBJ1-6; d_gene: -; abundance: -; v_gene: TRBV30; len: 15; CDR3aa: CAWTLVGGDNSPLHF; CDR3nt: TGTGCCTGGACCCTCGTAGGGGGGGATAATTCACCCCTCCACTTT
j_gene: TRBJ1-2; d_gene: TRBD1; abundance: -; v_gene: TRBV6-7; len: 13; CDR3aa: CASSPGTVHGYTF; CDR3nt: TGTGCCAGCAGTCCCGGGACAGTCCATGGCTACACCTTC
j_gene: TRBJ1-1; d_gene: TRBD1; abundance: -; v_gene: TRBV3-1/TRBV3-2; len: 13; CDR3aa: CASGRTGSTEAFF; CDR3nt: TGTGCCAGCGGAAGGACAGGGAGCACTGAAGCTTTCTTT
j_gene: TRBJ2-1; d_gene: TRBD2; abundance: -; v_gene: TRBV15; len: 15; CDR3aa: CATSRDKRGGREQFF; CDR3nt: TGTGCCACCAGCAGAGATAAGCGGGGGGGCCGTGAGCAGTTCTTC
j_gene: TRBJ2-7; d_gene: -; abundance: -; v_gene: TRBV7-2; len: 13; CDR3aa: CASRPGPTGEQYF; CDR3nt: TGTGCCAGCAGACCTGGACCCACGGGAGAGCAGTACTTC
j_gene: TRBJ1-2; d_gene: TRBD1; abundance: few; v_gene: TRBV5-6; len: 15; CDR3aa: CASSRTGPTNYGYTF; CDR3nt: TGTGCCAGCAGCCGGACAGGACCAACTAACTATGGCTACACCTTC
j_gene: TRBJ1-2; d_gene: -; abundance: -; v_gene: TRBV29-1; len: 12; CDR3aa: CSTASNRDSYTF; CDR3nt: TGCAGCACCGCATCGAATCGGGATAGCTACACCTTC
j_gene: TRBJ2-1; d_gene: -; abundance: once; v_gene: TRBV6-6; len: 12; CDR3aa: CASSYSRGRQFF; CDR3nt: TGTGCCAGCAGTTACTCGCGGGGGCGGCAGTTCTTC
j_gene: TRBJ2-2; d_gene: TRBD1; abundance: few; v_gene: TRBV14; len: 15; CDR3aa: CASSQANRGSGELFF; CDR3nt: TGTGCCAGCAGCCAAGCCAACAGGGGGTCCGGGGAGCTGTTTTTT